This T cell receptor (beta chain) was captured in a study of CD8+ T cells in alopecia areata. Points from the study as a whole: Lesional scalp displayed greater clonality than normal scalp, most notably in alopecia totalis/universalis. Scalp clonality, along with expanded CD8+ clones among the top 100, was significantly decreased by tofacitinib.

The sample's treatment: oral pan-JAK inhibitor, 5-10 mg twice daily. Germline values: CDR1 SGHRS, CDR2 YFSETQ. Trimming took 2 bases from V and 7 from J, leaving 10 bases between them. The CDR3 loop spans 13 amino acids. Reverse transcription of extracted RNA yielded cDNA, which provided the sequencing template. TCRdb keeps only in-frame clones here, not all; method: immunoSEQ multiplex PCR. This table holds 180,000 or so clones, about three fifths found once. Details on this clone: Its target is unknown.

The chain uses TRBV5-1 and TRBJ1-5; D is unclear. The sequencing used CD4+ T cells sorted from blood, collected at roughly week 58, from a patient treated with tofacitinib. The clonotype originates from a human donor with alopecia areata. CDR3 sequence (DNA): TGCGCCAGCAGCTTCGATGGGATACAGCCCCAGCATTTT. Protein: CASSFDGIQPQHF. Based on the CDR3 plus reference TRBV5-1 and TRBJ1-5, the full variable domain is KAGVTQTPRYLIKTRGQQVTLSCSPISGHRSVSWYQQTPGQGLQFLFEYFSETQRNKGNFPGRFSGRQFSNSRSEMNVSTLELGDSALYLCASSFDGIQPQHFGDGTRLSIL.